Listed here are 4 T cell receptor beta chains from one sample, sequenced in a study of blood T cell repertoires in COVID-19. Sequenced by immunoSEQ multiplex PCR; TCRdb stores in-frame clones only, minus some. The sample includes about 400,000 clones, roughly 90% of them seen just once. The sample comprised peripheral blood. The receptors were sampled from a man aged 40-49 years with acute or convalescent COVID-19.

The rearrangement uses TRBV18 and TRBJ2-1; 8 nucleotides match TRBD1. Germline CDR1 KGHSH, CDR2 LQKENI. There are 13 residues in the CDR3. Trimming at V came to 5 bases and at J to 9 bases, leaving 6 bases not matched to a gene. CDR3 sequence: CASSSGQVSEQFF. The CDR3, as DNA: TGTGCCAGCTCATCGGGACAGGTTAGTGAGCAGTTCTTC.

The chain carries TRBV10-1 and TRBJ1-5, with D possibly being TRBD1 (5 bases). The CDR3 length is 17 residues. The V and J ends lost 0 bases and 3 bases respectively, with 15 bases between them. The germline CDR1 and CDR2 sequences are WNHNN and SYGVQD (reference sequence). The CDR3 is CASSESHRPSSNQPQHF. CDR3 sequence (DNA): TGCGCCAGCAGTGAGTCACACAGGCCCAGCTCCAATCAGCCCCAGCATTTT.

This chain links TRBV27 with TRBJ2-7; D may be TRBD2 (6 bases). The CDR3 has 14 residues. V was clipped by 3 bases and J by 1 base, with 10 bases between them. The germline gives CDR1 MNHEY, CDR2 SMNVEV (reference sequence). CDR3 sequence (DNA): TGTGCCAGCAGTTTTAACGGGGGTTCCTACGAGCAGTACTTC. Its protein is CASSFNGGSYEQYF.

The V gene is TRBV28, the J gene TRBJ2-7; TRBD1 aligns across 7 bases. Germline V CDR1 and CDR2: MDHEN, SYDVKM. Trimming at V came to 6 bases and at J to 2 bases, leaving 10 bases not matched to a gene. The CDR3 sequence is 15 residues long. CDR3 bases: TGTGCCAGCAGGGCGACAGGGCGAGGGACCTACGAGCAGTACTTC. Translation gives CASRATGRGTYEQYF.